This T cell receptor beta chain was recorded in a study of CD8+ T cells in alopecia areata. The study, taken as a whole, reports: Shared TCR sequences were less clear between patients than in mice, possibly partly from HLA diversity.

Concerning this clone itself: Its antigen is currently unknown.

V was shortened by 0 bases and J by 7 bases, with 13 bases between the two germline ends. CDR3 size: 14 residues. CDR1 is SGDLS and CDR2 is YYNGEE in the germline V gene. It was cDNA, reverse transcribed from extracted RNA, that served as the sequencing template. Produced via immunoSEQ multiplex PCR; TCRdb's table is partial and in-frame only. The table records 200,000 or so clones, about 60% of them present only once. The source was CD4+ T cells sorted from blood, collected at week 0. The receptor was derived from a human donor with alopecia areata. V and J are TRBV9 and TRBJ1-2; D not certain. The CDR3 nucleotides read TGTGCCAGCAGCGTAGATCCGGACGGCGGTGGCTACACCTTC. Protein product: CASSVDPDGGGYTF.